This TCR beta chain was sequenced for a study of Tregs in tolerant kidney transplant recipients. Libraries were prepared by immunoSEQ multiplex PCR; TCRdb keeps only in-frame clonotypes and omits some of them. The sample has about 15,000 clones, just under 80% seen once; the top ten hold more than 1.5%. The sequence was collected from a human donor who received a combined kidney and bone marrow transplant. The sequencing used Tregs from blood, collected before the transplant.

The DNA for the CDR3 is TGTGCCAGCAGTCGCGGACTAGCGGGGCTCACAGATACGCAGTATTTT. As protein: CASSRGLAGLTDTQYF. The chain is built from TRBV28 and TRBJ2-3; TRBD2 matches 12 bases. The CDR3 is made up of 16 amino acids. CDR1 MDHEN and CDR2 SYDVKM come from the germline V gene. V lost 5 bases to trimming and J lost 2 bases; unmatched junction nucleotides: 5.